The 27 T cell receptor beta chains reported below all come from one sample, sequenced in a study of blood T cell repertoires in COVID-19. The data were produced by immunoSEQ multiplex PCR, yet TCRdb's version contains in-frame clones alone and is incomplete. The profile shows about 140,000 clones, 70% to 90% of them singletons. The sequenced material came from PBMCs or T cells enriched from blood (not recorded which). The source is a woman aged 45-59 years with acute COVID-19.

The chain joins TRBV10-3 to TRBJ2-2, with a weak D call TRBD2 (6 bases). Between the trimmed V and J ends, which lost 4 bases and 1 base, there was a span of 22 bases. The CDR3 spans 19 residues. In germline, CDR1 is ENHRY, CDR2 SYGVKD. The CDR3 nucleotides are TGTGCCATCAGTGCCGGCCCCCTCGGGGGTGGGTTGAACACCGGGGAGCTGTTTTTT. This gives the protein CAISAGPLGGGLNTGELFF.

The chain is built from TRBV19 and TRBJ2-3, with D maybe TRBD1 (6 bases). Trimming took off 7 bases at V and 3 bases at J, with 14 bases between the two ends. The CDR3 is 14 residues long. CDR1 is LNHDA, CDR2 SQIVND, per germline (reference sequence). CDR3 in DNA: TGTGCCAGTACTCCAGGACAGCCTACAGATACGCAGTATTTT. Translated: CASTPGQPTDTQYF.

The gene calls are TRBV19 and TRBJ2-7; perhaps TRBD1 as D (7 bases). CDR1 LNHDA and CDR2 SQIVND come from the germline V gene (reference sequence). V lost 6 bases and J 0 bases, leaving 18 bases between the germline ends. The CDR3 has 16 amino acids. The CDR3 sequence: CASRLRGEATSYEQYF. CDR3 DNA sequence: TGTGCCAGTAGACTCAGGGGGGAGGCAACCTCCTACGAGCAGTACTTC. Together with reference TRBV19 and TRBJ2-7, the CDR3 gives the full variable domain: DGGITQSPKYLFRKEGQNVTLSCEQNLNHDAMYWYRQDPGQGLRLIYYSQIVNDFQKGDIAEGYSVSREKKESFPLTVTSAQKNPTAFYLCASRLRGEATSYEQYFGPGTRLTVT.

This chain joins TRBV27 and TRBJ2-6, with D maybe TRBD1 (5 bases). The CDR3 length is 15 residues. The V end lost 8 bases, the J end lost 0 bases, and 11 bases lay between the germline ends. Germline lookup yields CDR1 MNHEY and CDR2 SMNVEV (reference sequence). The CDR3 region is CASRDRISGANVLTF. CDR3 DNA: TGTGCCAGCCGAGACAGAATCTCTGGGGCCAACGTCCTGACTTTC.

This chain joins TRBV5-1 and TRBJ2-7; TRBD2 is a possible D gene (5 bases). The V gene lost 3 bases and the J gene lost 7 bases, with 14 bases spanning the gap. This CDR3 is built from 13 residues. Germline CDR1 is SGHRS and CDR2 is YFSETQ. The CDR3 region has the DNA TGCGCCAGCAGCTCCCGGGAAGGTGGGGAGCAGTACTTC. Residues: CASSSREGGEQYF. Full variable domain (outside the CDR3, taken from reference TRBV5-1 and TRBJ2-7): KAGVTQTPRYLIKTRGQQVTLSCSPISGHRSVSWYQQTPGQGLQFLFEYFSETQRNKGNFPGRFSGRQFSNSRSEMNVSTLELGDSALYLCASSSREGGEQYFGPGTRLTVT.

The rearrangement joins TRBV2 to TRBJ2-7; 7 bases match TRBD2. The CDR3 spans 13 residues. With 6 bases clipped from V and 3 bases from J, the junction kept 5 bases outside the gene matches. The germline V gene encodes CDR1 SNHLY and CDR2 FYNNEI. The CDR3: CASRMGGGYEQYF. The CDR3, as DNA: TGTGCCAGCAGGATGGGGGGGGGCTACGAGCAGTACTTC.

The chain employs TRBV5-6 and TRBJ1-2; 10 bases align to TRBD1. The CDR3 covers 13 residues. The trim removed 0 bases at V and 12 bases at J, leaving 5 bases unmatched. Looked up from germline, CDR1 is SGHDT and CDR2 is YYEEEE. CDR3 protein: CASSLGRTGGNTF. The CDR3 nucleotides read TGTGCCAGCAGCTTGGGACGGACAGGGGGGAACACCTTC.

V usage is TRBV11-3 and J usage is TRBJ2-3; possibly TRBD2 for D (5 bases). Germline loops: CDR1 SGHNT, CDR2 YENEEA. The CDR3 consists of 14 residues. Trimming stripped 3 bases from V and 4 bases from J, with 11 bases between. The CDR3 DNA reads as TGTGCCAGCAGCTTTGGACTTTTCCCAGATACGCAGTATTTT. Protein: CASSFGLFPDTQYF.

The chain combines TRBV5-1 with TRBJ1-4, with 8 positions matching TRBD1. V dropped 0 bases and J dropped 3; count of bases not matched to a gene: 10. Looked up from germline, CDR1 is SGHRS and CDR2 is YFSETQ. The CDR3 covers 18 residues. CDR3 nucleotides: TGCGCCAGCAGCTTGGCCCAGGGGGCTCCTCGCGCTAATGAAAAACTGTTTTTT. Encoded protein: CASSLAQGAPRANEKLFF.

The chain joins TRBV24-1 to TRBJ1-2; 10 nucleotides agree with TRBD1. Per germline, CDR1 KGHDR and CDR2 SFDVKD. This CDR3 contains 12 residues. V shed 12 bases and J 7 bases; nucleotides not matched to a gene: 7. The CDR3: CAAGTGVGGYTF. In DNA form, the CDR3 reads TGTGCCGCCGGGACAGGGGTTGGTGGCTACACCTTC.

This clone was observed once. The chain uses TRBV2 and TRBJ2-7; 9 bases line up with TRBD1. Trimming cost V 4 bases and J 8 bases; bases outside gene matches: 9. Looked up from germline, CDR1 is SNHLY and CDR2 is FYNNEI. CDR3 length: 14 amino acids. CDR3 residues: CASSAGTGTWKQYF. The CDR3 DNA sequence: TGTGCCAGCAGTGCCGGGACAGGGACTTGGAAGCAGTACTTC.

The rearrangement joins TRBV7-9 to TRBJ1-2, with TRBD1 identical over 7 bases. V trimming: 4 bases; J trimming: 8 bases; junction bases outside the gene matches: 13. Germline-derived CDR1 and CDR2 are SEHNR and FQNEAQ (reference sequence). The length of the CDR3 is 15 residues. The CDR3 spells CASSSSGAPGQGYTF. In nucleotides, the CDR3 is TGTGCCAGCAGCTCATCAGGGGCACCGGGACAGGGCTACACCTTC.

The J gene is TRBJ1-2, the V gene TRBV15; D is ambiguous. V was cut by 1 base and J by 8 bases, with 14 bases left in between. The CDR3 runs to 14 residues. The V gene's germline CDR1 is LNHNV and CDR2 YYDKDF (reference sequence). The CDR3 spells CATSRGESWSGYTF. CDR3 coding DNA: TGTGCCACCAGCAGAGGGGAGTCCTGGTCCGGCTACACCTTC.

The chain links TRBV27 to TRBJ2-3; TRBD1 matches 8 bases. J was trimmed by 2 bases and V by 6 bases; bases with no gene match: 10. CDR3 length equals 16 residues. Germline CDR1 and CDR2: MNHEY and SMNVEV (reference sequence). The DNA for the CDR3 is TGTGCCAGCAGCCACAAGGGGACAGGTTCCACAGATACGCAGTATTTT. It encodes CASSHKGTGSTDTQYF.

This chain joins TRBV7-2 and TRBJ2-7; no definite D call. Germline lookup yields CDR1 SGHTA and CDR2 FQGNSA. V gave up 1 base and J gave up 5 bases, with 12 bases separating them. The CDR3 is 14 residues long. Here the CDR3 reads CASSLVQLSNEQYF. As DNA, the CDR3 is TGTGCCAGCAGCTTAGTTCAATTGTCCAACGAGCAGTACTTC.

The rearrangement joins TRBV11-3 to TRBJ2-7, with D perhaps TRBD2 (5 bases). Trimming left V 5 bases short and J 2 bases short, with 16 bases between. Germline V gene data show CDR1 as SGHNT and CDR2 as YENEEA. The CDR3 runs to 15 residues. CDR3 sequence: CASSRGSGDTYEQYF. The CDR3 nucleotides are TGTGCCAGCAGCCGCGGGTCAGGTGATACCTACGAGCAGTACTTC. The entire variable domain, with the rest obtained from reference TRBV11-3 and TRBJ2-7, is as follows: EAGVVQSPRYKIIEKKQPVAFWCNPISGHNTLYWYLQNLGQGPELLIRYENEEAVDDSQLPKDRFSAERLKGVDSTLKIQPAELGDSAVYLCASSRGSGDTYEQYFGPGTRLTVT.

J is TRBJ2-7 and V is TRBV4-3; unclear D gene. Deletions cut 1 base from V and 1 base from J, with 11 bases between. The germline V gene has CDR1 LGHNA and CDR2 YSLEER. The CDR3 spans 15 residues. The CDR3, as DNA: TGCGCCAGCAGCCAAGGACGGCAGGTATCCTACGAGCAGTACTTC. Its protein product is CASSQGRQVSYEQYF.

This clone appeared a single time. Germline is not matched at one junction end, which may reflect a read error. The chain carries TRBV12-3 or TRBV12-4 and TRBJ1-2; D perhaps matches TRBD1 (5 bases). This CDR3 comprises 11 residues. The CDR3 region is CASSLTYRIEF. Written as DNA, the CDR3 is TGTGCCAGCAGTTTAACGTACAGGATAGAATTC.

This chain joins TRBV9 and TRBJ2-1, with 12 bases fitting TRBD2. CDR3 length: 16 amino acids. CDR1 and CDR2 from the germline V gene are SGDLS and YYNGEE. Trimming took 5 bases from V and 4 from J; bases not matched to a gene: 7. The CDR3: CASSRLAGDGYNEQFF. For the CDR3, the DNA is TGTGCCAGCAGTCGACTAGCGGGAGACGGGTACAATGAGCAGTTCTTC.

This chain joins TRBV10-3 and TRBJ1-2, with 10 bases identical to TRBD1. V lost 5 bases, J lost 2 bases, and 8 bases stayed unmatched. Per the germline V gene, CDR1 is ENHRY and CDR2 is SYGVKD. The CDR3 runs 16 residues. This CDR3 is CAISKDPGQGNYGYTF. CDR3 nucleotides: TGTGCCATCAGTAAAGATCCGGGACAGGGGAACTATGGCTACACCTTC.

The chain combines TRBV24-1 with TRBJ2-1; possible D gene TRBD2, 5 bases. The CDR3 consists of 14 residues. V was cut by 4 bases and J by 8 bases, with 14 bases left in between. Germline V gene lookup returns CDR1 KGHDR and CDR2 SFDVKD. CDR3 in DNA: TGTGCCACCAGTGACCCGGGGTCGAGGTATGAGCAGTTCTTC. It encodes CATSDPGSRYEQFF.

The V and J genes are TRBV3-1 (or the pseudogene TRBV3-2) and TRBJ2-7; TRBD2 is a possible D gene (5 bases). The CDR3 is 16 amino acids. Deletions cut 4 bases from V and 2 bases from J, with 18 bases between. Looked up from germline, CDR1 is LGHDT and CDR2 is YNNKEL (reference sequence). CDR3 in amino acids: CASSLQSGSVTYEQYF. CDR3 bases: TGTGCCAGCAGCCTCCAATCGGGTAGCGTGACCTACGAGCAGTACTTC.

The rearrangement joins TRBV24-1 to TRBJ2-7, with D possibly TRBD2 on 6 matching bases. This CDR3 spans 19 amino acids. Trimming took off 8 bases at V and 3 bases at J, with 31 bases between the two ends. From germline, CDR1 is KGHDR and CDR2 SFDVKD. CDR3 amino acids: CATNKTGLKTLRSDYEQYF. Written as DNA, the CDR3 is TGTGCCACCAATAAGACGGGACTGAAAACCCTTCGTTCCGACTACGAGCAGTACTTC.

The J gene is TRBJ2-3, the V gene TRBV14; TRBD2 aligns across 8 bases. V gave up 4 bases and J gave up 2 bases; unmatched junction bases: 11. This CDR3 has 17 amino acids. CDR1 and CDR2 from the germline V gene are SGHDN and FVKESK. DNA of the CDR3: TGTGCCAGCAGCCGACACACCACTAGCGGAACCACAGATACGCAGTATTTT. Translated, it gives CASSRHTTSGTTDTQYF.

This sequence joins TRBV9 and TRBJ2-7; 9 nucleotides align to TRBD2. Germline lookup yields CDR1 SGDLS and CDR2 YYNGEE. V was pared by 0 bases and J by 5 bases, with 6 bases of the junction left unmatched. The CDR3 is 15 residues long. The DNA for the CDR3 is TGTGCCAGCAGCGTAGAGGATAGCGGGAGCAACGAGCAGTACTTC. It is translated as CASSVEDSGSNEQYF. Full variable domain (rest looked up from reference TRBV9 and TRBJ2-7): DSGVTQTPKHLITATGQRVTLRCSPRSGDLSVYWYQQSLDQGLQFLIQYYNGEERAKGNILERFSAQQFPDLHSELNLSSLELGDSALYFCASSVEDSGSNEQYFGPGTRLTVT.

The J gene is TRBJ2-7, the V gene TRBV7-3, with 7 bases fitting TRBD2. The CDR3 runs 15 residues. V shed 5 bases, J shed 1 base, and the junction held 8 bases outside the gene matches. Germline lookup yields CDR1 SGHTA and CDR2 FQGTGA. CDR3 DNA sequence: TGTGCCAGCAGCCAAGGCGGGGGAATTTCCTACGAGCAGTACTTC. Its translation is CASSQGGGISYEQYF.

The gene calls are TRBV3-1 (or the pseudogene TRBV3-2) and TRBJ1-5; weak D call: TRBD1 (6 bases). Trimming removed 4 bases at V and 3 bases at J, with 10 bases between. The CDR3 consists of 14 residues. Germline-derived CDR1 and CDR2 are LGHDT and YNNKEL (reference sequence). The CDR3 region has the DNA TGTGCCAGCAGCCTAACAGGGAACAATCAGCCCCAGCATTTT. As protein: CASSLTGNNQPQHF.